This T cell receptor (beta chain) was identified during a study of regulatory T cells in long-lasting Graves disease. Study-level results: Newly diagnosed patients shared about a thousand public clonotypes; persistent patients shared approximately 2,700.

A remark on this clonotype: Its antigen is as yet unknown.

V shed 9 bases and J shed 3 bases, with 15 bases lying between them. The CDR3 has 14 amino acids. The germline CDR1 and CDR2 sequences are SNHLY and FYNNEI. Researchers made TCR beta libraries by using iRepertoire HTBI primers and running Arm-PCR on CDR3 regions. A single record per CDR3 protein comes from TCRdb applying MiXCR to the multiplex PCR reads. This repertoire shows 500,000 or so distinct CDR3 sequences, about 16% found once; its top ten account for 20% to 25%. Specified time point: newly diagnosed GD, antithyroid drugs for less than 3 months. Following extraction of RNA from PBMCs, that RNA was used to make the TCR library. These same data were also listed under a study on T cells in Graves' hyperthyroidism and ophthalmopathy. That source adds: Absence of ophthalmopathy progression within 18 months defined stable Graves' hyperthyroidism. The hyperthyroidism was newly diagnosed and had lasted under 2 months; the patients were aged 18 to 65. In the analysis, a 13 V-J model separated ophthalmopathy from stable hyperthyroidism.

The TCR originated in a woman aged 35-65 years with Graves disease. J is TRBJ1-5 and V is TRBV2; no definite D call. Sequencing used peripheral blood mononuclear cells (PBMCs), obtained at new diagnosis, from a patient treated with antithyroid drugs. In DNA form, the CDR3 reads TGTGCCAGTAGGCCTCAAAGCCACAATCAGCCCCAGCATTTT. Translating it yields CASRPQSHNQPQHF.